Below, 8 T cell receptor beta chains from the same sample are listed, as sequenced in a study of breast tumors, draining lymph nodes, adjacent tissues. One entry per CDR3 protein results from TCRdb running MiXCR on the multiplex PCR reads. The top ten hold about 3.9% of the sample, which has about 180,000 distinct CDR3 sequences, 33% seen once. Breast cancer patients provided tissue from their axillary draining lymph nodes. The sequencing input was axillary lymph node tissue. These TCRs come from a female donor with breast cancer. Some clones in this sample may be carry-over from other donors' samples.

About this clonotype itself: This may stem from a read error, because a much larger clone lies one nucleotide away. The J gene is TRBJ2-3, the V gene TRBV5-5; 9 nucleotides agree with TRBD2. Germline CDR1 and CDR2: SGHKS and YYEKEE (reference sequence). This CDR3 spans 16 amino acids. The CDR3 DNA reads TGTACCAGCAGCAGGCGGGAGGGGGCTCGCACAGATACGCAGTATTTT. It codes for CTSSRREGARTDTQYF. Together with reference TRBV5-5 and TRBJ2-3, the CDR3 gives the full variable domain: DAGVTQSPTHLIKTRGQQVTLRCSPISGHKSVSWYQQVLGQGPQFIFQYYEKEERGRGNFPDRFSARQFPNYSSELNVNALLLGDSALYLCTSSRREGARTDTQYFGPGTRLTVL.

The chain carries TRBV6-2 or TRBV6-3 and TRBJ1-6; D unclear. Trimming shortened V by 6 bases and J by 9 bases, and 15 bases separated the two germline ends. CDR1 and CDR2 (germline): MNHEY, SVGEGT. This CDR3 has 14 residues. The CDR3 nucleotides read TGTGCCAGCAGCCCGGAACAGCCCCCTTCACCCCTCCACTTT. It specifies CASSPEQPPSPLHF.

This clonotype was seen only a few times. The chain combines TRBV18 with TRBJ2-1, with D perhaps assigned TRBD1 or TRBD2 (5 bases each). The CDR3 is 12 residues long. Germline V CDR1 and CDR2: KGHSH, LQKENI. V shed 6 bases and J shed 8 bases, with 11 bases lying between them. Here the CDR3 reads CASSRDADEQFF. The CDR3 DNA reads TGTGCCAGCTCCAGGGACGCTGATGAGCAGTTCTTC. Complete variable domain (other parts from reference TRBV18 and TRBJ2-1): NAGVMQNPRHLVRRRGQEARLRCSPMKGHSHVYWYRQLPEEGLKFMVYLQKENIIDESGMPKERFSAEFPKEGPSILRIQQVVRGDSAAYFCASSRDADEQFFGPGTRLTVL.

Comments on this clonotype: This may be a read error: a much more frequent sequence differs by one nucleotide. The CDR3 coding sequence is TGTGCCAGCGGCTTAGCGGAGGCCAGCAATGAGCAGTTCTTC. Protein: CASGLAEASNEQFF. This chain joins TRBV7-6 and TRBJ2-1; a possible D gene is TRBD2 (6 bases). The germline V gene encodes CDR1 SGHVS and CDR2 FNYEAQ. The CDR3 runs to 14 residues.

This clonotype was seen at least ten times. The chain employs TRBV5-8 and TRBJ1-3; 7 positions match TRBD1. J lost 0 bases, V lost 2 bases, and 2 bases had no gene match. This CDR3 has 15 residues. Germline-derived CDR1 and CDR2 are SGHTS and YDEGEE. The CDR3 protein is CASSLRTGSGNTIYF. CDR3 coding DNA: TGTGCCAGCAGCTTACGGACAGGCTCTGGAAACACCATATATTTT. Complete variable domain (other parts from reference TRBV5-8 and TRBJ1-3): EAGVTQSPTHLIKTRGQQATLRCSPISGHTSVYWYQQALGLGLQFLLWYDEGEERNRGNFPPRFSGRQFPNYSSELNVNALELEDSALYLCASSLRTGSGNTIYFGEGSWLTVV.

This clonotype was seen many times. This chain uses TRBV25-1 with TRBJ2-5, with D possibly being TRBD2 (6 bases). Trimming removed 3 bases from V and 0 bases from J, with 8 bases in between. The CDR3 has 14 amino acids. CDR1 and CDR2 from the germline V gene are MGHDK and SYGVNS. The CDR3 region has the DNA TGTGCCAGCAGTGACTGGAGGGACCAAGAGACCCAGTACTTC. This encodes CASSDWRDQETQYF.

The chain employs TRBV12-3 or TRBV12-4 and TRBJ1-5, with D hard to call. V was trimmed by 6 bases and J by 8 bases, leaving 17 bases between them. The CDR3 consists of 14 residues. This chain's CDR3 is CASSPPSGWEPQHF. The CDR3 DNA follows: TGTGCCAGCAGCCCCCCTAGCGGGTGGGAGCCCCAGCATTTT.

A word on this clonotype: This clone may be a read error of a much larger clone one base away. This chain links TRBV4-2 with TRBJ1-2; D gene ambiguous. Trimming left V 4 bases short and J 8 bases short, with 14 bases between. CDR1 is LGHNA, CDR2 YNFKEQ, per germline. The CDR3 totals 13 residues. In DNA, the CDR3 is TGTGCCAGCAGCCCCGCGGTAGGGAAGGGCTACACCTTC. Translating it yields CASSPAVGKGYTF.